The source of this T cell receptor beta chain is a study of cytomegalovirus exposure and HLA in healthy donors. Looking at the study overall: An earlier analysis found 95 million to 140 million unique TCR beta sequences from 150 million to 200 million T cells. There were fewer than 500 genotyped donors. Of these, roughly 80% fell in the genetic ancestry cluster associated with self-reported Caucasian donors.

The CDR3 sequence is 14 residues long. As to this clone: Other DNA sequences within the sample encode an identical CDR3.

In the PCR, 60 Vbeta and 13 Jbeta primers were used. Profiled with immunoSEQ multiplex PCR; TCRdb holds only in-frame clones, not every one. The sample carries about 120,000 clones, 81% recorded once. Sequences were obtained from PBMCs. The chain has TRBV21-1 and TRBJ2-1; TRBD2 is taken as the D call from the table, unchecked against the DNA. TRBV21-1 is marked as a pseudogene. This clonotype originated in a woman aged 40 to 50 in good health and CMV-seronegative. CDR3 coding DNA: TGCGCCAGCAAGCAGACTAGCGTCTACAATGAGCAGTTCTTC. Encoded protein: CASKQTSVYNEQFF.